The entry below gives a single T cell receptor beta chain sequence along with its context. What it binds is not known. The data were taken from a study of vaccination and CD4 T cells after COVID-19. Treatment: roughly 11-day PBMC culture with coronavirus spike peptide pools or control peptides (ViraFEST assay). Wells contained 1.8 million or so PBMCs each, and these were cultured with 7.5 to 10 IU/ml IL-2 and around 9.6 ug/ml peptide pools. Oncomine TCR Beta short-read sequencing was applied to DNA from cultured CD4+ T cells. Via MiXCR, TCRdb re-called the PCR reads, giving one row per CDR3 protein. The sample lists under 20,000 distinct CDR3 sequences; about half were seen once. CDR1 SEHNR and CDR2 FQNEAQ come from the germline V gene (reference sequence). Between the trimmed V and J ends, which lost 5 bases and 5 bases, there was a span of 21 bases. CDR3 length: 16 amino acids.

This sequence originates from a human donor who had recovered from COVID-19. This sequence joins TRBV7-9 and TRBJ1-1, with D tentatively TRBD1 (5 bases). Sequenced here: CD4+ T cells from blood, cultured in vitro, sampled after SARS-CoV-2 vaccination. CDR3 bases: TGTGCCAGCAGCCCCCCTCCAGGCCAGGGAGAAACTGAAGCTTTCTTT. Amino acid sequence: CASSPPPGQGETEAFF.